Each of the 20 T cell receptor beta chains below was sequenced from the same sample in a study of vaccination effects on CD4 cells after COVID-19 (dated by TCRdb to the early 2020s). Their antigens remain unidentified. Libraries were constructed by the immunoSEQ multiplex PCR assay. TCRdb mirrors the immuneACCESS table, restricted to in-frame sequences. Some clones are absent from its copies; in checked studies, under half trace to an unresolved V gene, and the reason for the others is unknown. The sample table holds 35,000 to 40,000 clones, of which around 74% were seen once. 3% of the sample belongs to the ten largest clones. After about 10 days of culture, CD4+ T cells were isolated with the EasySep CD4+ T cell isolation kit. The specimen was CD4+ T cells from PBMCs cultured without peptide, collected before COVID-19 vaccination. Every receptor here comes from a human donor who received a COVID-19 vaccine.

V and J are TRBV15 and TRBJ2-3; 7 positions match TRBD1. This CDR3 is built from 18 residues. Germline-derived CDR1 and CDR2 are LNHNV and YYDKDF (reference sequence). J was trimmed by 0 bases and V by 3 bases; bases with no gene match: 12. CDR3 loop: CATSSRGGPPLSTDTQYF. The CDR3 bases are TGTGCCACCAGCAGTCGAGGGGGCCCCCCCCTAAGCACAGATACGCAGTATTTT.

This clone was seen only a few times. The J gene is TRBJ1-1, the V gene TRBV10-2; a weak D match, TRBD1 (5 bases). The CDR3 is made up of 14 amino acids. The V gene's germline CDR1 is WSHSY and CDR2 SAAADI. Trimming removed 4 bases from V and 4 bases from J, with 13 bases in between. The CDR3 here is CASSAPGWSTEAFF. The CDR3 DNA sequence: TGCGCCAGCAGTGCCCCAGGGTGGAGCACTGAAGCTTTCTTT.

V usage is TRBV28 and J usage is TRBJ2-7, with unresolved D. Between the trimmed V and J ends, which lost 7 bases and 4 bases, there was a span of 11 bases. This CDR3 has 12 residues. The germline V gene encodes CDR1 MDHEN and CDR2 SYDVKM. CDR3 amino acids: CASKAAKYEQYF. CDR3 coding DNA: TGTGCCAGCAAAGCCGCCAAGTACGAGCAGTACTTC.

This clone is categorized as medium-sized. The genes are TRBV3-1 (or the pseudogene TRBV3-2) and TRBJ1-2; D unclear. V lost 2 bases, J lost 7 bases, and 11 bases lay in between. There are 13 residues in the CDR3. Germline assignment: CDR1 LGHDT and CDR2 YNNKEL (reference sequence). CDR3 loop: CASSQSDGGGYTF. The CDR3 DNA reads TGTGCCAGCAGCCAATCGGATGGTGGTGGCTACACCTTC.

This clone was seen a few times. The chain couples TRBV7-2 to TRBJ2-1; D is perhaps TRBD2 (6 bases). Per germline, CDR1 SGHTA and CDR2 FQGNSA. The CDR3 runs 16 residues. Trimming left V 1 base short and J 7 bases short, with 17 bases between. For the CDR3, the DNA is TGTGCCAGCAGCTTAGTTCCGGGAGCCGTAATTAATGAGCAGTTCTTC. As protein: CASSLVPGAVINEQFF.

The V call is TRBV19, the J call TRBJ1-5; D remains ambiguous. The CDR3 has 12 residues. The germline CDR1 and CDR2 sequences are LNHDA and SQIVND (reference sequence). The germline V and J ends were trimmed by 10 bases and 3 bases, with 10 bases remaining between them. The CDR3: CATGRNNQPQHF. CDR3 sequence (DNA): TGTGCCACCGGTCGGAACAATCAGCCCCAGCATTTT.

This rearrangement joins TRBV6-1 to TRBJ1-2; tentative D call: TRBD1 (5 bases). The CDR3 consists of 16 residues. In germline, CDR1 is MNHNS, CDR2 SASEGT. Trimming stripped 2 bases from V and 1 base from J, with 14 bases between. The CDR3 here is CASSEHTGLINYGYTF. The CDR3 DNA is TGTGCCAGCAGTGAACATACGGGACTGATTAACTATGGCTACACCTTC.

The chain joins TRBV5-1 to TRBJ2-7, with 8 positions matching TRBD1. The length of the CDR3 is 14 residues. Germline assignment: CDR1 SGHRS and CDR2 YFSETQ. The V gene end was trimmed by 4 bases and the J gene end by 4 bases; junction bases not matched to a gene: 7. CDR3 coding DNA: TGCGCCAGCAGCAGGACAGGGAAGAATTACGAGCAGTACTTC. It encodes CASSRTGKNYEQYF.

The table lists this clone with a count of one. V is TRBV7-8 and J is TRBJ2-7; D ambiguous. The CDR3 runs 15 residues. Per the germline V gene, CDR1 is SGHVS and CDR2 is FQNEAQ. V lost 5 bases to trimming and J lost 4 bases, with 18 bases between them. CDR3 coding DNA: TGTGCCAGCAGCGTCAGGTCGTCCCCTCTATACGAGCAGTACTTC. Translation gives CASSVRSSPLYEQYF.

V gene TRBV6-5 combines with J gene TRBJ1-3; 7 positions agree with TRBD1. In germline, CDR1 is MNHEY, CDR2 SVGAGI. V lost 6 bases to trimming and J lost 4 bases; unmatched junction nucleotides: 9. CDR3 length: 15 residues. The CDR3 loop is CASRGGQTLGNTIYF. The CDR3 coding sequence is TGTGCCAGCAGAGGGGGCCAGACCCTAGGAAACACCATATATTTT.

V gene TRBV5-1 combines with J gene TRBJ1-2; weak D call: TRBD1 (6 bases). The germline V gene has CDR1 SGHRS and CDR2 YFSETQ. V was trimmed by 4 bases and J by 4 bases, leaving 17 bases between them. This CDR3 region has 15 residues. The CDR3, as DNA: TGCGCCAGCAGCACCGCAGGGGAGCTTAGCTATGGCTACACCTTC. Amino acids: CASSTAGELSYGYTF.

This clone turned up a few times. The chain recombines TRBV4-1 with TRBJ1-6; 10 bases match TRBD1. Germline values: CDR1 MGHRA, CDR2 YSYEKL. The J segment lost 8 bases and the V segment lost 1 base, leaving 5 bases of the junction unmatched. This CDR3 spans 16 amino acids. CDR3 in amino acids: CASSQGRGQGYSPLHF. CDR3 DNA sequence: TGCGCCAGCAGCCAAGGAAGGGGACAGGGGTATTCACCCCTCCACTTT.

This chain connects TRBV11-2 to TRBJ2-1, with TRBD1 matching 9 bases. The germline V gene encodes CDR1 SGHAT and CDR2 FQNNGV. Trimming took 4 bases from V and 4 from J; bases not matched to a gene: 5. The length of the CDR3 is 15 residues. CDR3 DNA: TGTGCCAGCAGCTACCGGGACAGGGTATACAATGAGCAGTTCTTC. Translated: CASSYRDRVYNEQFF. Looking up the rest from reference TRBV11-2 and TRBJ2-1 gives the full variable domain: EAGVAQSPRYKIIEKRQSVAFWCNPISGHATLYWYQQILGQGPKLLIQFQNNGVVDDSQLPKDRFSAERLKGVDSTLKIQPAKLEDSAVYLCASSYRDRVYNEQFFGPGTRLTVL.

The chain couples TRBV6-5 to TRBJ2-5, with TRBD2 matching over 10 bases. CDR1 and CDR2 (germline): MNHEY, SVGAGI. This CDR3 comprises 14 residues. The V gene end was trimmed by 7 bases and the J gene end by 5 bases; junction bases not matched to a gene: 7. The CDR3 coding sequence is TGTGCCAGCAAGAGCGGGGGGGCTGGGGAGACCCAGTACTTC. It encodes CASKSGGAGETQYF.

This rearrangement joins TRBV19 to TRBJ1-2; 10 nucleotides line up with TRBD1. Germline V gene lookup returns CDR1 LNHDA and CDR2 SQIVND (reference sequence). This CDR3 region has 15 residues. The J segment lost 5 bases and the V segment lost 3 bases, leaving 6 bases of the junction unmatched. This CDR3 is CASSIGTGAPYGYTF. CDR3 DNA: TGTGCCAGTAGTATTGGGACAGGGGCACCTTATGGCTACACCTTC.

The chain employs TRBV19 and TRBJ1-1, with 7 bases that match TRBD1. Trimming at V came to 3 bases and at J to 2 bases, leaving 3 bases not matched to a gene. The CDR3 loop spans 14 amino acids. Germline CDR1 LNHDA, CDR2 SQIVND (reference sequence). The CDR3 nucleotides are TGTGCCAGTAGTATTCAGGGGGGTAACACTGAAGCTTTCTTT. Its translation is CASSIQGGNTEAFF.

The chain joins TRBV19 to TRBJ2-3; 7 bases agree with TRBD2. The germline V gene has CDR1 LNHDA and CDR2 SQIVND (reference sequence). The V gene end was trimmed by 7 bases and the J gene end by 7 bases; junction bases not matched to a gene: 11. The CDR3 has 14 amino acids. CDR3 protein: CASKREQRGHTQYF. Written as DNA, the CDR3 is TGTGCCAGTAAGAGGGAGCAGCGGGGACATACGCAGTATTTT.

The CDR3 coding sequence is TGTGCCAGCAGCAGACAGGGGGTCGACTATGGCTACACCTTC. Translated: CASSRQGVDYGYTF. The gene calls are TRBV6-6 and TRBJ1-2; 9 nucleotides agree with TRBD1. Trimming removed 6 bases from V and 3 bases from J; junction bases left unmatched: 5. The CDR3 loop spans 14 amino acids. Germline loops: CDR1 MNHNY, CDR2 SVGAGI (reference sequence).

The rearrangement uses TRBV4-2 and TRBJ2-7; 7 nucleotides align to TRBD1. V gave up 5 bases and J gave up 2 bases; unmatched junction bases: 6. Germline V gives CDR1 LGHNA, CDR2 YNFKEQ. There are 14 residues in the CDR3. The CDR3 protein is CASSEPGQTYEQYF. CDR3 sequence (DNA): TGTGCCAGCAGCGAGCCGGGACAGACCTACGAGCAGTACTTC.

V is TRBV11-2 and J is TRBJ2-1, with TRBD2 identical over 10 bases. Germline V CDR1 and CDR2: SGHAT, FQNNGV. The CDR3 is made up of 16 amino acids. V lost 0 bases, J lost 7 bases, and 6 bases stayed unmatched. The CDR3 here is CASSLEGTSASNEQFF. For the CDR3, the DNA is TGTGCCAGCAGCTTAGAAGGGACTAGCGCCTCTAATGAGCAGTTCTTC.